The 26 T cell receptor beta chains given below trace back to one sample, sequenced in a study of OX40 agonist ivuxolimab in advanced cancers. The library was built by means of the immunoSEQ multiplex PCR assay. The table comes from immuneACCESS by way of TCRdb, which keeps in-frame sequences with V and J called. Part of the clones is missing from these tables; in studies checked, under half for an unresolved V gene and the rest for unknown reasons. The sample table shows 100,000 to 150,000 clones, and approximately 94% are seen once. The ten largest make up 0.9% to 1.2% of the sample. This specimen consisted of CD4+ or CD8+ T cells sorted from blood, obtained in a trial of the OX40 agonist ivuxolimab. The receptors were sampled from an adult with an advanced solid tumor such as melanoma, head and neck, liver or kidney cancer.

The CDR3 region is CASSPGGVAYEQYF. The CDR3 DNA reads TGTGCCAGCAGCCCCGGGGGAGTCGCCTACGAGCAGTACTTC. The V gene is TRBV4-2, the J gene TRBJ2-7; D possibly corresponds to TRBD2 (6 bases). V was pared by 4 bases and J by 2 bases, with 12 bases between. Germline V CDR1 and CDR2: LGHNA, YNFKEQ. This CDR3 is built from 14 residues.

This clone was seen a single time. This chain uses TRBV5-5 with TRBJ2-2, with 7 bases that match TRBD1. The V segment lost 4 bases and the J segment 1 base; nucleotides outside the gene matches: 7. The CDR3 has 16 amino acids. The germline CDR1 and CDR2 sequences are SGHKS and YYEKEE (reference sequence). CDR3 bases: TGTGCCAGCAGCGACAAGACAGGGCTGAACACCGGGGAGCTGTTTTTT. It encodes CASSDKTGLNTGELFF.

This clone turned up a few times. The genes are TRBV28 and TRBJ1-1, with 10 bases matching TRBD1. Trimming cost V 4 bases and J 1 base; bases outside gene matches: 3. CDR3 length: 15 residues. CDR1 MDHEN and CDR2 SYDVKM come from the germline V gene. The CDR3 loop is CASSSGQGGNTEAFF. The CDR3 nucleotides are TGTGCCAGCAGTTCTGGACAGGGGGGGAACACTGAAGCTTTCTTT.

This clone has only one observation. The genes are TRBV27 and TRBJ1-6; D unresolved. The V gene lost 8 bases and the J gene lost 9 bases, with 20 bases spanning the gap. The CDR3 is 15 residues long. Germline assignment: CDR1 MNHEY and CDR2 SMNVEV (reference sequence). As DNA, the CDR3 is TGTGCCAGCGGCACCGGGCCGCACTCCACTTCACCCCTCCACTTT. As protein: CASGTGPHSTSPLHF.

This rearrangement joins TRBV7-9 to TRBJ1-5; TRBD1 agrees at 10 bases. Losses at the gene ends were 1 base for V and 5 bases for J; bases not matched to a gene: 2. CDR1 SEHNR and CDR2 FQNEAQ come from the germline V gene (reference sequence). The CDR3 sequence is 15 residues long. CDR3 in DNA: TGTGCCAGCAGCTTAGGTGGACAGGGGGATCAGCCCCAGCATTTT. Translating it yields CASSLGGQGDQPQHF. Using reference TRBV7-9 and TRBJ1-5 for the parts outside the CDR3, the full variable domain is DTGVSQNPRHKITKRGQNVTFRCDPISEHNRLYWYRQTLGQGPEFLTYFQNEAQLEKSRLLSDRFSAERPKGSFSTLEIQRTEQGDSAMYLCASSLGGQGDQPQHFGDGTRLSIL.

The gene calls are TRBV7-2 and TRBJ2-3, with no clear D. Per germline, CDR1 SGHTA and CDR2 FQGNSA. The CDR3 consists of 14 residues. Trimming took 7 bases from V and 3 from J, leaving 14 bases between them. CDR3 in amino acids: CASTGVRSTDTQYF. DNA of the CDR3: TGTGCCAGCACCGGAGTGCGGTCGACAGATACGCAGTATTTT.

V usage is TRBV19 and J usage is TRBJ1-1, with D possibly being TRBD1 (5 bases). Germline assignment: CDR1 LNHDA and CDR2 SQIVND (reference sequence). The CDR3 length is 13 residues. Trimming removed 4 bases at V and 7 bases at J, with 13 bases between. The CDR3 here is CASSTRQDIEAFF. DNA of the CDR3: TGTGCCAGTAGTACGCGTCAGGACATTGAAGCTTTCTTT.

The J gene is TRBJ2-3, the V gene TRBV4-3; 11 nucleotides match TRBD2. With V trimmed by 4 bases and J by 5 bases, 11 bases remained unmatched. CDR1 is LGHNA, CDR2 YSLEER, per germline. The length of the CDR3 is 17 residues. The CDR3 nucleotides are TGCGCCAGCAGCCTCGGGACTAGCGGAGAGGGGGGAGATACGCAGTATTTT. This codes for CASSLGTSGEGGDTQYF.

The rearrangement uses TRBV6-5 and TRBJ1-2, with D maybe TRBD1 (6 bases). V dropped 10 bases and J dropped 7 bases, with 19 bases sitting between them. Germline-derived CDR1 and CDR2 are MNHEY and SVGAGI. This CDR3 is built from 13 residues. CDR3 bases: TGTGCCACCGAGGAGGGGGTGTGGTCTGGCTACACCTTC. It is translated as CATEEGVWSGYTF.

CDR3 DNA: TGTGCCAGCAGTCGACCCTCCATTTCCTTCTACACCTTC. Residues: CASSRPSISFYTF. The genes are TRBV6-6 and TRBJ1-2; D is unclear. From germline, CDR1 is MNHNY and CDR2 SVGAGI (reference sequence). The CDR3 runs to 13 residues. V was cut by 5 bases and J by 10 bases, with 17 bases left in between.

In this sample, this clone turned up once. CDR3 DNA sequence: TGTGCCAGCAGTTACACAGGGGTGAGGAACACTGAAGCTTTCTTT. Translation gives CASSYTGVRNTEAFF. The rearrangement links TRBV6-6 to TRBJ1-1, with 7 nucleotides matching TRBD1. V shed 2 bases, J shed 1 base, and the junction held 4 bases outside the gene matches. The CDR3 contains 15 residues. CDR1 is MNHNY and CDR2 is SVGAGI in the germline V gene (reference sequence).

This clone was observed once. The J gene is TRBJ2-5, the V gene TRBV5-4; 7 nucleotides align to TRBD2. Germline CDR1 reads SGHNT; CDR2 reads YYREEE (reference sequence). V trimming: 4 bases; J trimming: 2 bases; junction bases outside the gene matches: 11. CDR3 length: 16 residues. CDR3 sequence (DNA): TGTGCCAGCAGCCTTAGGATCTACGGGGGGCAAGAGACCCAGTACTTC. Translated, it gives CASSLRIYGGQETQYF. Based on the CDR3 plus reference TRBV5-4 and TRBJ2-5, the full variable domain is ETGVTQSPTHLIKTRGQQVTLRCSSQSGHNTVSWYQQALGQGPQFIFQYYREEENGRGNFPPRFSGLQFPNYSSELNVNALELDDSALYLCASSLRIYGGQETQYFGPGTRLLVL.

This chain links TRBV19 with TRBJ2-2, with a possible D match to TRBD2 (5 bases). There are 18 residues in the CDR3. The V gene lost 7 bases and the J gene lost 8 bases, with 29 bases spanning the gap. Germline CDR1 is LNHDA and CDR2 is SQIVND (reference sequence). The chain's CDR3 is CASTLRGEILFSFGELFF. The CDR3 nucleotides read TGTGCCAGTACATTACGGGGAGAAATCCTTTTTTCCTTTGGGGAGCTGTTTTTT.

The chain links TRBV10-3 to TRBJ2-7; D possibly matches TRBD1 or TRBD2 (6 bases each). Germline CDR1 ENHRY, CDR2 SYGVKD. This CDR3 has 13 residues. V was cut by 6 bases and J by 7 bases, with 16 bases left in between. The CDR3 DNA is TGTGCCATCAGACCCACGGGGGCGGAAGAGCAGTACTTC. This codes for CAIRPTGAEEQYF.

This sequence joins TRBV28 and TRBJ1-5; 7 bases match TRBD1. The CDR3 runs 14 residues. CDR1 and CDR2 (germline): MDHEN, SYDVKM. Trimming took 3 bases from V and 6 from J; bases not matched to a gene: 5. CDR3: CASSFATGFQPQHF. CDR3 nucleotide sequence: TGTGCCAGCAGTTTTGCGACAGGGTTTCAGCCCCAGCATTTT.

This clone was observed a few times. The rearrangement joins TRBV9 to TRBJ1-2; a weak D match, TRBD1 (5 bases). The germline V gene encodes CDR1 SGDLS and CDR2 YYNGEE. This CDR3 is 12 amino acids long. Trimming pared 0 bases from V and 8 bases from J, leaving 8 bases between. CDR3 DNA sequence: TGTGCCAGCAGCGTAGATGGGGCCGGCTACACCTTC. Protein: CASSVDGAGYTF. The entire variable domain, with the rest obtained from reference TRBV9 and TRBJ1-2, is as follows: DSGVTQTPKHLITATGQRVTLRCSPRSGDLSVYWYQQSLDQGLQFLIQYYNGEERAKGNILERFSAQQFPDLHSELNLSSLELGDSALYFCASSVDGAGYTFGSGTRLTVV.

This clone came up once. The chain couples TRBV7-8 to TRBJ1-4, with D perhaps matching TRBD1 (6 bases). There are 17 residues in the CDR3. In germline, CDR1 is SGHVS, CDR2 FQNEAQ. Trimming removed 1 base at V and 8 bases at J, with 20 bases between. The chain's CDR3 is CASSLGLGGGLGEKLFF. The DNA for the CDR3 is TGTGCCAGCAGCTTAGGTTTGGGGGGCGGCCTAGGAGAAAAACTGTTTTTT.

CDR3 residues: CASSVGTDTQYF. DNA of the CDR3: TGTGCCAGCAGTGTCGGGACGGATACGCAGTATTTT. V gene TRBV6-4 combines with J gene TRBJ2-3; either TRBD1 or TRBD2 may fit D (5 bases each). CDR3 length equals 12 residues. Germline V CDR1 and CDR2: MRHNA, SNTAGT. Trimming cost V 4 bases and J 6 bases, with 8 bases left between them.

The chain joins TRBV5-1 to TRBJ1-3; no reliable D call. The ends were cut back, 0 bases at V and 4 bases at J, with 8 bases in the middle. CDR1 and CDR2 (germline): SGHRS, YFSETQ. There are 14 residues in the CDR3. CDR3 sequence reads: CASSLAPAGNTIYF. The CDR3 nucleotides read TGCGCCAGCAGCTTGGCCCCAGCAGGAAACACCATATATTTT.

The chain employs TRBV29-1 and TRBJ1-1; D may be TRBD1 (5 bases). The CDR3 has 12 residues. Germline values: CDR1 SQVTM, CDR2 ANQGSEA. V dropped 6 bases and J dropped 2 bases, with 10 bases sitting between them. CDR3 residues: CSVLGGNTEAFF. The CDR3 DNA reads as TGCAGCGTCTTGGGGGGTAACACTGAAGCTTTCTTT.

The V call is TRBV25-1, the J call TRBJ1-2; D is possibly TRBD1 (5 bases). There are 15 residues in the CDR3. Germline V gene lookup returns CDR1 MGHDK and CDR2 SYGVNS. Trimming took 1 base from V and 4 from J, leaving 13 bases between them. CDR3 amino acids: CASSEFGGESYGYTF. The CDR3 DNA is TGTGCCAGCAGTGAATTTGGGGGAGAGAGCTATGGCTACACCTTC.

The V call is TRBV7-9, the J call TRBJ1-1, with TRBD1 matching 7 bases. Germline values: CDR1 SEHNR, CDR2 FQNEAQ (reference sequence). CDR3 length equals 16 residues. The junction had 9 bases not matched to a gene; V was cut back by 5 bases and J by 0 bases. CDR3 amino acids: CASSPLTGQMNTEAFF. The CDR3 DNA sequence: TGTGCCAGCAGCCCCCTCACGGGACAGATGAACACTGAAGCTTTCTTT.

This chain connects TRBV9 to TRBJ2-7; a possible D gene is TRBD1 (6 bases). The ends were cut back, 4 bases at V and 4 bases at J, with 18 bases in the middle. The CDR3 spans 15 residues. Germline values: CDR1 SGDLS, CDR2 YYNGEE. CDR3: CASSPGQGTYYEQYF. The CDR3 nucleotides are TGTGCCAGCAGCCCCGGGCAGGGGACCTATTACGAGCAGTACTTC.

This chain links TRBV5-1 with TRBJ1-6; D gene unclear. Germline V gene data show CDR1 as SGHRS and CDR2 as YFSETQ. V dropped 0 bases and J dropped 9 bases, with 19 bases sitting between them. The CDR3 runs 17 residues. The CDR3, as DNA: TGCGCCAGCAGCTTGGAATCCTTCACCTATCGAGGTTCACCCCTCCACTTT. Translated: CASSLESFTYRGSPLHF. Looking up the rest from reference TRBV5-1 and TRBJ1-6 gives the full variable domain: KAGVTQTPRYLIKTRGQQVTLSCSPISGHRSVSWYQQTPGQGLQFLFEYFSETQRNKGNFPGRFSGRQFSNSRSEMNVSTLELGDSALYLCASSLESFTYRGSPLHFGNGTRLTVT.

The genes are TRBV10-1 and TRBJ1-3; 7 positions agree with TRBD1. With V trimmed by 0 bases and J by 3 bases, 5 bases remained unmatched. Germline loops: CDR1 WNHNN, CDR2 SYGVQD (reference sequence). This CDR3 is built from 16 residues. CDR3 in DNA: TGCGCCAGCAGTGAGTCGGTGACAGGGATTGGAAACACCATATATTTT. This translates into CASSESVTGIGNTIYF.

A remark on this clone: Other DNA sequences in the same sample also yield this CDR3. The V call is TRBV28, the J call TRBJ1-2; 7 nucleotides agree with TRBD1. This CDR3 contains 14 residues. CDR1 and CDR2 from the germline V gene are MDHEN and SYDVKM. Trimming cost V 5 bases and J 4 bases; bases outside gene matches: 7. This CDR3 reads CASSPTGRIYGYTF. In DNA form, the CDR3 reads TGTGCCAGCAGTCCGACAGGGCGGATCTATGGCTACACCTTC.